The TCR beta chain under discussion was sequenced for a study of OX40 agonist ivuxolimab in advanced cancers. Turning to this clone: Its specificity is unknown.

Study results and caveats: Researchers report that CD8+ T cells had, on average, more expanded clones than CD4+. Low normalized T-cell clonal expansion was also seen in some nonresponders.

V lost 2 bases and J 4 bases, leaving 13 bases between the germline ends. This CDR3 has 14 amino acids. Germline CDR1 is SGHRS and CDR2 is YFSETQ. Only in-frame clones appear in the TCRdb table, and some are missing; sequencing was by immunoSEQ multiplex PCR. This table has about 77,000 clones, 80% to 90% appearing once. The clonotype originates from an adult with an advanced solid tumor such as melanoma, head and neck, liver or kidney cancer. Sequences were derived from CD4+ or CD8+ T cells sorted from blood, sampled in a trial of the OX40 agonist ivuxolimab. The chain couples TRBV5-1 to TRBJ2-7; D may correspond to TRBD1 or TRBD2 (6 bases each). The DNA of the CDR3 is TGCGCCAGCAGCTTCGAAGGGGGGACTTACGAGCAGTACTTC. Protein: CASSFEGGTYEQYF.